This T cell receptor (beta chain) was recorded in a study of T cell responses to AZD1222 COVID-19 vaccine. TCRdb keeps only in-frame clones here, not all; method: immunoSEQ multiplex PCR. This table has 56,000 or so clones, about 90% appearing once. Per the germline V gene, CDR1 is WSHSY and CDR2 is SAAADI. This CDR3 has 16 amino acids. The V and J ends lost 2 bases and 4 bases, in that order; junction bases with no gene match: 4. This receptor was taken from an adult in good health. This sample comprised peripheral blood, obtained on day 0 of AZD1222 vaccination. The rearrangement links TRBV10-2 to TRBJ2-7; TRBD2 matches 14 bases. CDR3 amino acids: CASSEPGLAGGYEQYF. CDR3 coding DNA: TGCGCCAGCAGTGAGCCTGGACTAGCGGGAGGATACGAGCAGTACTTC.